This is a list of T cell receptor beta chains from one sample in a study of blood T cell repertoires in COVID-19. Using immunoSEQ multiplex PCR, the repertoire was profiled, and TCRdb retains in-frame clones only, with some absent. This table has hundreds of thousands of clones, 80% to 90% appearing once. Material: PBMCs or T cells enriched from blood (not recorded which). The source is a young man who had recovered from COVID-19. Both conserved end residues are part of each CDR3. A D gene is named only where the DNA matches it firmly. Rows may omit the clone size; those that give it use once, few, many or a size class.

J gene,clone size,D gene,V gene,CDR3 protein,CDR3 DNA
TRBJ1-1,.,TRBD1,TRBV28,CASSGGRTGGLVAFF,TGTGCCAGCAGCGGGGGACGGACAGGGGGCTTAGTAGCTTTCTTT
TRBJ2-7,.,TRBD2,TRBV20-1,CSASGSGSYEQYF,TGCAGTGCTAGTGGTAGCGGGAGCTACGAGCAGTACTTC
TRBJ1-3,.,.,TRBV19,CASSGYTGKSSGNTIYF,TGTGCCAGTAGTGGCTACACAGGGAAGAGCTCTGGAAACACCATATATTTT
TRBJ1-2,.,.,TRBV29-1,CSVNTGNYGYTF,TGCAGCGTGAACACAGGGAACTATGGCTACACCTTC
TRBJ1-2,.,.,TRBV11-2,CASSPSGYGYTF,TGTGCCAGCAGCCCCTCAGGATATGGCTACACCTTC
TRBJ2-3,.,TRBD2,TRBV9,CASSGPFGRESTDTQYF,TGTGCCAGCAGCGGGCCCTTTGGGCGGGAGAGCACAGATACGCAGTATTTT
TRBJ1-5,.,.,TRBV28,CASSSQAGGSNQPQHF,TGTGCCAGCAGCTCCCAGGCCGGGGGGAGCAATCAGCCCCAGCATTTT
TRBJ2-2,.,TRBD2,TRBV11-2,CASSFFEREGGELFF,TGTGCCAGCAGCTTCTTCGAGCGGGAGGGCGGGGAGCTGTTTTTT
TRBJ2-1,.,TRBD2,TRBV6-5,CASSYSGSWNEQFF,TGTGCCAGCAGTTATAGCGGGAGTTGGAATGAGCAGTTCTTC
TRBJ1-6,.,.,TRBV2,CASSETDTSPLHF,TGTGCCAGCAGTGAAACGGACACTTCGCCCCTCCACTTT
TRBJ1-1,.,TRBD1,TRBV6-4,CASSDSKGQGWTEAFF,TGTGCCAGCAGTGACTCTAAGGGACAGGGGTGGACTGAAGCTTTCTTT
TRBJ1-4,.,.,TRBV7-8,CASSKAGTRGREKLFF,TGTGCCAGCAGCAAAGCTGGAACCAGGGGTCGTGAAAAACTGTTTTTT
TRBJ2-5,.,.,TRBV28,CASSLLVGQTQYF,TGTGCCAGCAGTTTGCTAGTTGGCCAGACCCAGTACTTC
TRBJ2-3,.,TRBD1,TRBV12-5,CASGPRDRGRTDTQYF,TGTGCTAGTGGGCCTCGGGACAGGGGGCGGACAGATACGCAGTATTTT
TRBJ1-2,.,.,TRBV7-9,CASSRAGGTNYGYTF,TGTGCCAGCAGCCGAGCGGGGGGAACTAACTATGGCTACACCTTC
TRBJ2-1,.,.,TRBV5-1,CASSLNGQGLGRAYNEQFF,TGCGCCAGCAGCCTGAACGGGCAGGGCCTAGGAAGAGCGTACAATGAGCAGTTCTTC
TRBJ1-1,few,.,TRBV28,CASSKGGEATEAFF,TGTGCCAGCAGCAAGGGGGGGGAAGCCACTGAAGCTTTCTTT
TRBJ2-3,.,.,TRBV4-1,CASSQEGTFKPADTQYF,TGCGCCAGCAGCCAAGAAGGGACTTTTAAACCCGCAGATACGCAGTATTTT
TRBJ1-1,many,TRBD1,TRBV19,CASLGTANTEAFF,TGTGCCAGTTTAGGGACAGCGAACACTGAAGCTTTCTTT
TRBJ1-1,once,.,TRBV30,CAWSGWGGTEAFF,TGTGCCTGGAGTGGCTGGGGGGGCACTGAAGCTTTCTTT
TRBJ2-7,.,.,TRBV3-1/TRBV3-2,CASSQGPGPSRF,TGTGCCAGCAGCCAAGGACCAGGGCCCAGCCGCTTC
TRBJ1-1,.,TRBD1,TRBV27,CASSLRTAGGSGTEAFF,TGTGCCAGCAGTTTACGGACGGCAGGGGGCAGCGGCACTGAAGCTTTCTTT
TRBJ1-2,.,TRBD1,TRBV5-1,CASSPQGADGYTF,TGCGCCAGCAGCCCACAGGGGGCAGATGGCTACACCTTC
TRBJ2-3,.,TRBD2,TRBV10-3,CATATAGGSDTQYF,TGTGCCACCGCGACGGCGGGAGGATCCGATACGCAGTATTTT
TRBJ2-7,.,.,TRBV28,CASSLGSSYEQYF,TGTGCCAGCAGTTTGGGCAGCTCCTACGAGCAGTACTTC
TRBJ2-2,.,.,TRBV3-1/TRBV3-2,CASSQSHGGGIPGELFF,TGTGCCAGCAGCCAATCACACGGAGGCGGGATCCCCGGGGAGCTGTTTTTT
TRBJ2-7,.,TRBD1,TRBV27,CASSLSRQGLAYEQYF,TGTGCCAGCAGTTTATCAAGACAGGGGTTAGCCTACGAGCAGTACTTC
TRBJ2-5,.,TRBD2,TRBV7-9,CASSPRTSGIQETQYF,TGTGCCAGCAGCCCCAGGACTAGCGGGATCCAAGAGACCCAGTACTTC
TRBJ2-7,.,TRBD1,TRBV5-6,CASSRGDRGPYEQYF,TGTGCCAGCAGCCGGGGGGACAGGGGGCCGTACGAGCAGTACTTC
TRBJ1-4,.,.,TRBV3-1/TRBV3-2,CASSQDLSQGPNEKLFF,TGTGCCAGCAGCCAAGATTTATCCCAGGGTCCTAATGAAAAACTGTTTTTT
TRBJ2-3,few,.,TRBV9,CASSPSQLAVDTQYF,TGTGCCAGCAGCCCAAGTCAGCTAGCTGTCGATACGCAGTATTTT
TRBJ1-5,.,.,TRBV24-1,CATSDRHQGPQHF,TGTGCCACCAGTGACAGACACCAGGGGCCCCAGCATTTT
TRBJ2-1,.,.,TRBV25-1,CASSGLGWSEQFF,TGTGCCAGCAGTGGCCTAGGATGGAGTGAGCAGTTCTTC
TRBJ1-2,.,.,TRBV2,CASSSRVTNYGYTF,TGTGCCAGCAGTAGCAGGGTTACTAACTATGGCTACACCTTC
TRBJ2-2,.,TRBD1,TRBV27,CASSWSGTGDTGELFF,TGTGCCAGCAGTTGGAGCGGGACAGGGGACACCGGGGAGCTGTTTTTT
TRBJ2-3,once,TRBD2,TRBV19,CASSPRTSVPDTQYF,TGTGCCAGTAGTCCGCGGACTAGCGTCCCAGATACGCAGTATTTT
TRBJ1-1,.,.,TRBV5-5,CASSFTDWGLNTEAFF,TGTGCCAGCAGCTTTACTGACTGGGGGCTTAACACTGAAGCTTTCTTT
TRBJ1-2,.,TRBD1,TRBV5-5,CASSADRGGYGYTF,TGTGCCAGCAGCGCCGACAGGGGCGGCTATGGCTACACCTTC
TRBJ2-5,.,.,TRBV7-9,CASSLTLAGKVETQYF,TGTGCCAGCAGCTTGACACTAGCAGGGAAGGTGGAGACCCAGTACTTC
TRBJ2-2,.,.,TRBV2,CASKIEAGAGELFF,TGTGCCAGCAAAATCGAAGCGGGTGCCGGGGAGCTGTTTTTT
TRBJ2-7,once,TRBD2,TRBV10-3,CAISEPGTSGDEQYF,TGTGCCATCAGTGAGCCAGGGACTAGCGGCGACGAGCAGTACTTC
TRBJ2-7,.,TRBD1,TRBV11-2,CASSPSSGTGTYEQYF,TGTGCCAGCAGCCCATCCTCCGGGACAGGGACCTACGAGCAGTACTTC
TRBJ1-6,many,TRBD1,TRBV7-6,CASSPRTGGDSPLHF,TGTGCCAGCAGCCCCCGGACAGGGGGGGATTCACCCCTCCACTTT
TRBJ2-4,.,.,TRBV7-9,CASSNTSPYF,TGTGCCAGCAGTAACACCTCTCCATACTTC
TRBJ1-2,.,TRBD1,TRBV29-1,CSVDNRGPPYTF,TGCAGCGTTGATAACAGGGGGCCCCCCTACACCTTC
TRBJ2-7,.,.,TRBV24-1,CATRVQGMAEQYF,TGTGCCACCAGGGTACAGGGAATGGCCGAGCAGTACTTC
TRBJ1-6,.,TRBD1,TRBV18,CASSTGQGYNSPLHF,TGTGCCAGCTCGACGGGACAGGGCTATAATTCACCCCTCCACTTT
TRBJ2-3,once,.,TRBV5-1,CASKVGTLNTDTQYF,TGCGCCAGCAAGGTGGGGACACTAAACACAGATACGCAGTATTTT
TRBJ2-3,.,TRBD1,TRBV6-1,CASSEEDRDTQYF,TGTGCCAGCAGTGAAGAGGACAGGGATACGCAGTATTTT
TRBJ2-3,.,TRBD2,TRBV10-2,CASSPSSGGTDTQYF,TGCGCCAGCAGTCCCTCTAGCGGAGGCACAGATACGCAGTATTTT
TRBJ2-1,once,.,TRBV4-1,CASSLRGWSENNEQFF,TGCGCCAGCAGCCTACGAGGGTGGAGCGAAAATAATGAGCAGTTCTTC
TRBJ2-3,.,TRBD2,TRBV7-9,CASSTQGLAGGASRADTQYF,TGTGCCAGCAGCACGCAAGGACTAGCGGGAGGGGCCTCGAGGGCAGATACGCAGTATTTT
TRBJ2-7,.,TRBD1,TRBV6-1,CASSVALGQGVYEQYF,TGTGCCAGCAGTGTCGCCTTGGGACAGGGAGTCTACGAGCAGTACTTC
TRBJ1-6,.,TRBD1,TRBV3-1/TRBV3-2,CASSPRDSYNSPLHF,TGTGCCAGCAGCCCTCGGGACAGTTATAATTCACCCCTCCACTTT